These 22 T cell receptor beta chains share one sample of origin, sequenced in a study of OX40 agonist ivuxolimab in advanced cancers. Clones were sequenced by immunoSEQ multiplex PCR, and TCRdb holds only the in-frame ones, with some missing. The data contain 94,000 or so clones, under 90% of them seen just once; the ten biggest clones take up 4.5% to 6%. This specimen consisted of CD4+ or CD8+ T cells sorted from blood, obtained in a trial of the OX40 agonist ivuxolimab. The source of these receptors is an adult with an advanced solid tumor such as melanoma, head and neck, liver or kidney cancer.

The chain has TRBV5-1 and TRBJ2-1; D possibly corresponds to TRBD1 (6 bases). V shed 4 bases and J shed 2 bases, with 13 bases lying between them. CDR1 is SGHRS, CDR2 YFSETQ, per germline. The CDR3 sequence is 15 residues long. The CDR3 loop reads CASSPGQSTYNEQFF. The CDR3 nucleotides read TGCGCCAGCAGCCCCGGACAGTCAACCTACAATGAGCAGTTCTTC. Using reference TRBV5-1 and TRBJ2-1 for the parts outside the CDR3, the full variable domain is KAGVTQTPRYLIKTRGQQVTLSCSPISGHRSVSWYQQTPGQGLQFLFEYFSETQRNKGNFPGRFSGRQFSNSRSEMNVSTLELGDSALYLCASSPGQSTYNEQFFGPGTRLTVL.

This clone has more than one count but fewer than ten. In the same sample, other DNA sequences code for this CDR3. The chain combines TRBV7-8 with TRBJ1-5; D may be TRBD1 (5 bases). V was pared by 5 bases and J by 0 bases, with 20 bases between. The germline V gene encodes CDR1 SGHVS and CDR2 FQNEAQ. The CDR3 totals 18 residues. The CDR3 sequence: CASSPVRAARPSNQPQHF. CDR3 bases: TGTGCCAGCAGCCCCGTCAGGGCCGCCCGTCCTAGCAATCAGCCCCAGCATTTT.

The CDR3 reads CSVEVGATEAFF. The CDR3 region has the DNA TGCAGCGTTGAAGTGGGGGCCACTGAAGCTTTCTTT. The rearrangement joins TRBV29-1 to TRBJ1-1; D is perhaps TRBD1 (6 bases). Between the trimmed V and J ends, which lost 1 base and 4 bases, there was a span of 7 bases. Germline V gives CDR1 SQVTM, CDR2 ANQGSEA. The CDR3 loop spans 12 amino acids. Full variable domain (rest looked up from reference TRBV29-1 and TRBJ1-1): SAVISQKPSRDICQRGTSLTIQCQVDSQVTMMFWYRQQPGQSLTLIATANQGSEATYESGFVIDKFPISRPNLTFSTLTVSNMSPEDSSIYLCSVEVGATEAFFGQGTRLTVV.

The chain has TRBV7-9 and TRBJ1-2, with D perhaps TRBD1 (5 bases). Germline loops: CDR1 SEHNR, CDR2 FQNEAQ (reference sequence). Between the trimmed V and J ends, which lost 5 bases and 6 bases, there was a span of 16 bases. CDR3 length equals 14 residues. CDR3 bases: TGTGCCAGCAGCCCCCGACAGATAAACAATGGCTACACCTTC. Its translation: CASSPRQINNGYTF.

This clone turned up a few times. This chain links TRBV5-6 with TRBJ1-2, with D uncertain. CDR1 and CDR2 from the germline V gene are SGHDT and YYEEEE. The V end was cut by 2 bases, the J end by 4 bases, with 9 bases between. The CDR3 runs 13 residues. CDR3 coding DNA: TGTGCCAGCAGCTTTCGAGAGACCTATGGCTACACCTTC. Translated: CASSFRETYGYTF.

DNA of the CDR3: TGTGCCAGTAGTATGGGCAATTTCTACAATGAGCAGTTCTTC. This translates into CASSMGNFYNEQFF. The V gene is TRBV19, the J gene TRBJ2-1; no reliable D call. V was trimmed by 3 bases and J by 3 bases, leaving 9 bases between them. Germline values: CDR1 LNHDA, CDR2 SQIVND (reference sequence). This CDR3 comprises 14 residues.

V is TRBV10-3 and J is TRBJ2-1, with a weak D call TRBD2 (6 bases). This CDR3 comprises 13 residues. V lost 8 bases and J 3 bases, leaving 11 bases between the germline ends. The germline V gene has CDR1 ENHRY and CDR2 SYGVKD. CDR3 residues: CAIRIADYNEQFF. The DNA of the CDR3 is TGTGCCATCCGAATAGCGGACTACAATGAGCAGTTCTTC.

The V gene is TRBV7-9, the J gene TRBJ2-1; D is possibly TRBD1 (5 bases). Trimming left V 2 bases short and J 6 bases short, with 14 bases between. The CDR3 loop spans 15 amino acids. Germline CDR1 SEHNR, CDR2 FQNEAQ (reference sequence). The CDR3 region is CASSLTQGPSNEQFF. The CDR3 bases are TGTGCCAGCAGCTTAACGCAGGGTCCGTCCAATGAGCAGTTCTTC.

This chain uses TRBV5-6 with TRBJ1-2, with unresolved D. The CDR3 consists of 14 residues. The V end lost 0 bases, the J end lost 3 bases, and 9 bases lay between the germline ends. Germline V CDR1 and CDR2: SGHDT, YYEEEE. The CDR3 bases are TGTGCCAGCAGCTTGGCCCCGGAAGACTATGGCTACACCTTC. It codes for CASSLAPEDYGYTF. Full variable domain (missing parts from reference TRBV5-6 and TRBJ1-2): DAGVTQSPTHLIKTRGQQVTLRCSPKSGHDTVSWYQQALGQGPQFIFQYYEEEERQRGNFPDRFSGHQFPNYSSELNVNALLLGDSALYLCASSLAPEDYGYTFGSGTRLTVV.

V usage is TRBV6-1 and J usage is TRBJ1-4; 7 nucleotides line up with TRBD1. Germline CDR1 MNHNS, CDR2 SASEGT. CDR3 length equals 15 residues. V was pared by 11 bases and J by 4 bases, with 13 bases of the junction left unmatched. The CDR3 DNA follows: TGTGCCTTTCCTTTAAGGGGGCCCCTTAATGAAAAACTGTTTTTT. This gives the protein CAFPLRGPLNEKLFF.

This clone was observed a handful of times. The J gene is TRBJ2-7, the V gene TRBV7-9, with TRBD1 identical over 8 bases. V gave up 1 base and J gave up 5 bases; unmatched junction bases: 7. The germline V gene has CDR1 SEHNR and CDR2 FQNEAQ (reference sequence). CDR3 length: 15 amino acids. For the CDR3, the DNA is TGTGCCAGCAGCTTAGGGTCAGGGGGCGTACACGAGCAGTACTTC. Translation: CASSLGSGGVHEQYF.

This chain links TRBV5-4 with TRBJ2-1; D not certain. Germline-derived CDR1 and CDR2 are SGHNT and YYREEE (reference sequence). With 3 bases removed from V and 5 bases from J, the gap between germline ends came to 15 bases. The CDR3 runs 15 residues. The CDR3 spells CASSSFGNRDNEQFF. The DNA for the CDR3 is TGTGCCAGCAGCTCCTTTGGGAATAGAGACAATGAGCAGTTCTTC.

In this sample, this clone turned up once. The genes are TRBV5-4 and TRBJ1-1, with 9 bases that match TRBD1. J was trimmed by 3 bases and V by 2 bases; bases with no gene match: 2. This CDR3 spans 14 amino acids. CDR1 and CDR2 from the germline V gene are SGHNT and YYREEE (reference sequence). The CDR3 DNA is TGTGCCAGCAGCTTCCGGGACAGGGACACTGAAGCTTTCTTT. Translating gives CASSFRDRDTEAFF.

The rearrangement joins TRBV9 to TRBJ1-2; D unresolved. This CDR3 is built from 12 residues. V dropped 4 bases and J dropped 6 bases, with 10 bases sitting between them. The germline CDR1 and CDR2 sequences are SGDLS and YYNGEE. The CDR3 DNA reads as TGTGCCAGCAGCTCCCGTGGGGATGGCTACACCTTC. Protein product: CASSSRGDGYTF.

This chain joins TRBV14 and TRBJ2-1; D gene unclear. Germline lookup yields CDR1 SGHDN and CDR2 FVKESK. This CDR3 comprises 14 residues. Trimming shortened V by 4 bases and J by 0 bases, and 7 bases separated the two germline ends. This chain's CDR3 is CASSRISSYNEQFF. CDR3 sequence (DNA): TGTGCCAGCAGCCGCATTAGCTCCTACAATGAGCAGTTCTTC. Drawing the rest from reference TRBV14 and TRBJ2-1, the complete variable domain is EAGVTQFPSHSVIEKGQTVTLRCDPISGHDNLYWYRRVMGKEIKFLLHFVKESKQDESGMPNNRFLAERTGGTYSTLKVQPAELEDSGVYFCASSRISSYNEQFFGPGTRLTVL.

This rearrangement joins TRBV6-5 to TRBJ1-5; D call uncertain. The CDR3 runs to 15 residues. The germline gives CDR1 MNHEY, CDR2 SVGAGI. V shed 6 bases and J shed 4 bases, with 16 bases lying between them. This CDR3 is CASSLRGSPNQPQHF. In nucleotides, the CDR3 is TGTGCCAGCAGCCTACGGGGAAGCCCAAATCAGCCCCAGCATTTT.

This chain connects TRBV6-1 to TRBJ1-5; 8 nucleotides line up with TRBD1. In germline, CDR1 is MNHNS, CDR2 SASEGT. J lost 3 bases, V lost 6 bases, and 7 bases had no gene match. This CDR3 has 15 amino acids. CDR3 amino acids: CASRDRTGYNQPQHF. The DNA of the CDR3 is TGTGCCAGCAGGGATAGGACAGGGTACAATCAGCCCCAGCATTTT.

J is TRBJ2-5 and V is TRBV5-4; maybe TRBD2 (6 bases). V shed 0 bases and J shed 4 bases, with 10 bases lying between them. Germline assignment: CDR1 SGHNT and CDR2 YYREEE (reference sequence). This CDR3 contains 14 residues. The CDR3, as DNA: TGTGCCAGCAGCTTGGAGGGCGGGGTAGAGACCCAGTACTTC. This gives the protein CASSLEGGVETQYF. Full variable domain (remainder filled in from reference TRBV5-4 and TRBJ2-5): ETGVTQSPTHLIKTRGQQVTLRCSSQSGHNTVSWYQQALGQGPQFIFQYYREEENGRGNFPPRFSGLQFPNYSSELNVNALELDDSALYLCASSLEGGVETQYFGPGTRLLVL.

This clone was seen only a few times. The CDR3 DNA sequence: TGTGCCAGCTCAACTTCCGGGGACTCTGGAAACACCATATATTTT. This encodes CASSTSGDSGNTIYF. The chain employs TRBV18 and TRBJ1-3; the D is unclear. CDR3 length equals 15 residues. The V end lost 5 bases, the J end lost 0 bases, and 11 bases lay between the germline ends. Germline V CDR1 and CDR2: KGHSH, LQKENI.

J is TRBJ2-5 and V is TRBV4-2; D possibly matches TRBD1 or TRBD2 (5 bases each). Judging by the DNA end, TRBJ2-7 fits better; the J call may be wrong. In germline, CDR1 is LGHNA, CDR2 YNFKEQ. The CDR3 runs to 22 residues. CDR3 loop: CASSQELPTGPGTRGKSYEQYF. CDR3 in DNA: TGTGCCAGCAGCCAAGAGTTACCAACAGGTCCGGGGACGAGAGGGAAGTCCTACGAGCAGTACTTC.

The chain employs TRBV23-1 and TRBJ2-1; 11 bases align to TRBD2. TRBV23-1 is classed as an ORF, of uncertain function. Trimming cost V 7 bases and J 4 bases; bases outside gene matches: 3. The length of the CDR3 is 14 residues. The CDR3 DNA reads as TGCGCCAGCACACTAGCGGGGGTTTACAATGAGCAGTTCTTC. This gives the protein CASTLAGVYNEQFF.

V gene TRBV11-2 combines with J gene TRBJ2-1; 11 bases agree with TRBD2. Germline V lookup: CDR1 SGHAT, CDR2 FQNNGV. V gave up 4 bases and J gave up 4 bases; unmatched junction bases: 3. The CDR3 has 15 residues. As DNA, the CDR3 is TGTGCCAGCAGCTCACGACTAGCGGGGTACAATGAGCAGTTCTTC. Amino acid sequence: CASSSRLAGYNEQFF.